The source of this TCR beta chain is a study of CD8 T cells in Susac syndrome. The RNA input was about 0.5 to 1 ug, and it was reverse transcribed with random hexamers. With immunoSEQ multiplex PCR, TCR beta CDR3 was amplified across 54 Vbeta and 13 Jbeta. Using its own MiXCR run on the immunoSEQ multiplex PCR reads, TCRdb lists one record per CDR3 protein. The sample lists 300,000 to 350,000 distinct CDR3 sequences; just over 90% were seen once. The CDR3 runs to 11 residues. V was cut by 8 bases and J by 4 bases, with 10 bases left in between. The germline V gene has CDR1 SQVTM and CDR2 ANQGSEA. This chain joins TRBV29-1 and TRBJ2-3, with D perhaps TRBD2 (6 bases). The sequenced sample was CD4+ T cells from PBMCs. The receptor comes from a human donor with multiple sclerosis. The CDR3 DNA reads TGCAGCCCGGGAGTTGCAGATACGCAGTATTTT. This gives the protein CSPGVADTQYF.